The 18 T cell receptor beta chains in this list originate from one sample, sequenced in a study of Ad26.COV2.S vaccination and SARS-CoV-2 variants. Sequenced by immunoSEQ multiplex PCR; TCRdb stores in-frame clones only, minus some. This sample has about 240,000 clones, with around nine tenths found just once. The treatment: some 19 received Ad26.COV2.S at low or high dose, single or two shots; several received placebo; per-sample allocation not given. Collection of samples fell on day 63 after the first vaccine or placebo injection. This sample comprised peripheral blood, obtained in a trial of Ad26.COV2.S vaccine versus placebo. These receptors all stem from a person between 18 and 59 years old who received the Ad26.COV2.S COVID-19 vaccine or a placebo.

The chain carries TRBV6-5 and TRBJ2-7; D unresolved. V was trimmed by 2 bases and J by 1 base, leaving 6 bases between them. In germline, CDR1 is MNHEY, CDR2 SVGAGI. There are 13 residues in the CDR3. CDR3 sequence: CASSYDRSYEQYF. CDR3 in DNA: TGTGCCAGCAGTTACGACCGTTCCTACGAGCAGTACTTC.

V and J are TRBV6-6 and TRBJ1-2, with unresolved D. The CDR3 runs 15 residues. The V end lost 5 bases, the J end lost 5 bases, and 18 bases lay between the germline ends. CDR1 and CDR2 from the germline V gene are MNHNY and SVGAGI (reference sequence). In nucleotides, the CDR3 is TGTGCCAGCAGTGTACACAGTCTTACCGGGTATGGCTACACCTTC. This gives the protein CASSVHSLTGYGYTF.

V is TRBV5-3 and J is TRBJ1-2, with TRBD1 as a possible D gene (5 bases). TRBV5-3 carries the ORF label, with uncertain function. The CDR3 covers 16 residues. V gave up 4 bases and J gave up 4 bases, with 20 bases separating them. The CDR3 DNA is TGTGCCAGAAGCCCGTGTCAGGCGGGGGGGACCTATGGCTACACCTTC. Protein sequence: CARSPCQAGGTYGYTF.

This chain connects TRBV12-3 or TRBV12-4 to TRBJ2-1, with D tentatively TRBD2 (6 bases). This CDR3 has 13 amino acids. V gave up 0 bases and J gave up 13 bases, with 13 bases separating them. As DNA, the CDR3 is TGTGCCAGCAGTTTAGCGCTTGAGGGACTCCAGTTCTTC. Translation: CASSLALEGLQFF.

The V gene is TRBV24-1, the J gene TRBJ2-2; no definite D call. The CDR3 covers 17 residues. Germline V gives CDR1 KGHDR, CDR2 SFDVKD. Trimming removed 1 base at V and 5 bases at J, with 16 bases between. CDR3: CATSDFVLAGKTGELFF. The CDR3, as DNA: TGTGCCACCAGTGATTTTGTGCTCGCTGGGAAAACCGGGGAGCTGTTTTTT.

The V and J genes are TRBV28 and TRBJ1-6; D possibly corresponds to TRBD1 (5 bases). The CDR3 is 14 amino acids. CDR1 is MDHEN, CDR2 SYDVKM, per germline. The V gene lost 5 bases and the J gene lost 5 bases, with 10 bases spanning the gap. In DNA, the CDR3 is TGTGCCAGCAGTCCCATGGGGGATAATTCACCCCTCCACTTT. Translating it yields CASSPMGDNSPLHF. The whole variable domain, filled in from reference TRBV28 and TRBJ1-6, reads DVKVTQSSRYLVKRTGEKVFLECVQDMDHENMFWYRQDPGLGLRLIYFSYDVKMKEKGDIPEGYSVSREKKERFSLILESASTNQTSMYLCASSPMGDNSPLHFGNGTRLTVT.

This sequence joins TRBV14 and TRBJ1-1; D unresolved. The CDR3 runs 15 residues. V was cut by 3 bases and J by 0 bases, with 11 bases left in between. Germline V gives CDR1 SGHDN, CDR2 FVKESK. This CDR3 is CASSHPRGVNTEAFF. The CDR3 DNA is TGTGCCAGCAGCCACCCCCGGGGAGTGAACACTGAAGCTTTCTTT.

The chain combines TRBV18 with TRBJ2-7; D is possibly TRBD1 (5 bases). CDR1 is KGHSH, CDR2 LQKENI, per germline. The CDR3 extends over 14 amino acids. The V and J ends lost 2 bases and 3 bases respectively, with 11 bases between them. The CDR3 sequence is CASSPSKGNYEQYF. The CDR3 coding sequence is TGTGCCAGCTCACCATCAAAGGGGAACTACGAGCAGTACTTC. Drawing the rest from reference TRBV18 and TRBJ2-7, the complete variable domain is NAGVMQNPRHLVRRRGQEARLRCSPMKGHSHVYWYRQLPEEGLKFMVYLQKENIIDESGMPKERFSAEFPKEGPSILRIQQVVRGDSAAYFCASSPSKGNYEQYFGPGTRLTVT.

The genes are TRBV4-3 and TRBJ2-7; 10 nucleotides line up with TRBD2. This CDR3 region has 18 residues. Per germline, CDR1 LGHNA and CDR2 YSLEER. Trimming took 3 bases from V and 4 from J; bases not matched to a gene: 15. DNA of the CDR3: TGCGCCAGCAGCCAGGAGGCCGGGACTAGCGTTTATGGTTACGAGCAGTACTTC. This encodes CASSQEAGTSVYGYEQYF.

The chain couples TRBV19 to TRBJ1-2; D is uncertain. The CDR3 loop spans 14 amino acids. V was trimmed by 10 bases and J by 4 bases, leaving 19 bases between them. Per the germline V gene, CDR1 is LNHDA and CDR2 is SQIVND (reference sequence). The CDR3 loop reads CATLAAGRSYGYTF. DNA of the CDR3: TGTGCCACCCTAGCTGCTGGCCGAAGCTATGGCTACACCTTC.

J is TRBJ2-7 and V is TRBV29-1, with 11 bases aligning to TRBD2. CDR3 length equals 13 residues. CDR1 is SQVTM, CDR2 ANQGSEA, per germline. The V and J ends lost 8 bases and 2 bases, in that order; junction bases with no gene match: 5. The CDR3 DNA follows: TGCAGCTACAGACTAGCGGGGACCTACGAGCAGTACTTC. It codes for CSYRLAGTYEQYF.

This sequence joins TRBV5-1 and TRBJ2-3, with 8 bases that match TRBD2. Trimming removed 4 bases from V and 5 bases from J; junction bases left unmatched: 9. From germline, CDR1 is SGHRS and CDR2 YFSETQ. The CDR3 covers 15 residues. The CDR3 loop reads CASSQSGGPIDTQYF. For the CDR3, the DNA is TGCGCCAGCAGCCAATCGGGAGGGCCAATAGATACGCAGTATTTT.

The chain couples TRBV11-2 to TRBJ1-1; D might be TRBD1 (5 bases). The V end lost 4 bases, the J end lost 4 bases, and 13 bases lay between the germline ends. CDR3 length equals 14 residues. In germline, CDR1 is SGHAT, CDR2 FQNNGV. The CDR3 region has the DNA TGTGCCAGCAGCTGGCCTACAAGGGGCACTGAAGCTTTCTTT. Translating gives CASSWPTRGTEAFF.

The chain joins TRBV27 to TRBJ2-7; D tentatively fits TRBD1 or TRBD2 (6 bases each). Germline lookup yields CDR1 MNHEY and CDR2 SMNVEV (reference sequence). Trimming pared 3 bases from V and 3 bases from J, leaving 15 bases between. The CDR3 is 15 residues long. CDR3 in amino acids: CASSFYGGPGYEQYF. CDR3 DNA: TGTGCCAGCAGTTTCTATGGGGGGCCAGGCTACGAGCAGTACTTC.

This chain uses TRBV7-9 with TRBJ2-7; D may match TRBD1 or TRBD2 (6 bases each). Germline V gene lookup returns CDR1 SEHNR and CDR2 FQNEAQ (reference sequence). The CDR3 extends over 14 amino acids. Trimming removed 5 bases at V and 5 bases at J, with 16 bases between. The CDR3 coding sequence is TGTGCCAGCAGCACCCAGGGGAGGTCCCACGAGCAGTACTTC. Amino acid sequence: CASSTQGRSHEQYF.

The CDR3 DNA is TGTGCCAGCAGTGACTCGATAGAGAGTTACAATGAGCAGTTCTTC. Amino acids: CASSDSIESYNEQFF. The chain is built from TRBV6-4 and TRBJ2-1; no clear D gene. The germline gives CDR1 MRHNA, CDR2 SNTAGT. The CDR3 has 15 amino acids. The V end lost 0 bases, the J end lost 4 bases, and 10 bases lay between the germline ends.

This chain uses TRBV6-4 with TRBJ1-1; no clear D gene. This CDR3 region has 8 residues. V lost 3 bases to trimming and J lost 10 bases, with 0 bases between them. Per the germline V gene, CDR1 is MRHNA and CDR2 is SNTAGT. Written as DNA, the CDR3 is TGTGCCAGCAGTGAAGCTTTCTTT. Amino acid sequence: CASSEAFF.

The chain links TRBV6-2 or TRBV6-3 to TRBJ2-7; D call uncertain. Germline lookup yields CDR1 MNHEY and CDR2 SVGEGT. This CDR3 has 12 amino acids. Trimming took off 6 bases at V and 2 bases at J, with 8 bases between the two ends. The CDR3 spells CASSLTTYEQYF. The CDR3 bases are TGTGCCAGCAGCCTAACCACCTACGAGCAGTACTTC.